These 10 T cell receptor beta chains originate from one sample sequenced in a study of a mutant IDH1 vaccine in newly diagnosed glioma. Specified time point: week 5, during vaccination. Every single dose of the vaccine, 300 ug of mutant IDH1 20-mer peptide, came with topical imiquimod. Produced via immunoSEQ multiplex PCR; TCRdb's table is partial and in-frame only. The sample comprises over 55,000 clones, around 82% of which are singletons, and about 3.1% rests with the top ten. For these receptors, no antigen is known. The material was PBMCs, obtained from a glioma patient whose treatment included an IDH1 peptide vaccine. All receptors derive from a woman younger than 35 with glioma. Some clones in this sample may be carry-over from other donors' samples.

This clone occurred once. This rearrangement joins TRBV12-5 to TRBJ2-3; D unresolved. Germline loops: CDR1 LGHNT, CDR2 FRNRAP. The CDR3 is 14 amino acids. Trimming removed 0 bases at V and 4 bases at J, with 8 bases between. CDR3 amino acids: CASGLVHQADTQYF. The CDR3 region has the DNA TGTGCTAGTGGTTTGGTACACCAGGCAGATACGCAGTATTTT. Using reference TRBV12-5 and TRBJ2-3 for the parts outside the CDR3, the full variable domain is DARVTQTPRHKVTEMGQEVTMRCQPILGHNTVFWYRQTMMQGLELLAYFRNRAPLDDSGMPKDRFSAEMPDATLATLKIQPSEPRDSAVYFCASGLVHQADTQYFGPGTRLTVL.

This clone occurred a few times. The chain links TRBV7-9 to TRBJ1-1, with D unclear. CDR1 is SEHNR and CDR2 is FQNEAQ in the germline V gene (reference sequence). V lost 5 bases and J lost 1, with 11 bases in between. This CDR3 has 14 residues. The CDR3 sequence is CASSPPGANTEAFF. The CDR3 DNA reads as TGTGCCAGCAGCCCTCCGGGCGCGAACACTGAAGCTTTCTTT. Full variable domain (missing parts from reference TRBV7-9 and TRBJ1-1): DTGVSQNPRHKITKRGQNVTFRCDPISEHNRLYWYRQTLGQGPEFLTYFQNEAQLEKSRLLSDRFSAERPKGSFSTLEIQRTEQGDSAMYLCASSPPGANTEAFFGQGTRLTVV.

V usage is TRBV6-4 and J usage is TRBJ1-2; 11 bases match TRBD1. V shed 0 bases, J shed 2 bases, and the junction held 2 bases outside the gene matches. This CDR3 spans 16 amino acids. CDR1 is MRHNA and CDR2 is SNTAGT in the germline V gene. The CDR3 coding sequence is TGTGCCAGCAGTGACTCGGACAGGGGGCGGAACTATGGCTACACCTTC. It specifies CASSDSDRGRNYGYTF.

The rearrangement joins TRBV5-6 to TRBJ2-5, with 8 bases identical to TRBD1. This CDR3 region has 14 residues. Germline V gene lookup returns CDR1 SGHDT and CDR2 YYEEEE. The J segment lost 0 bases and the V segment lost 3 bases, leaving 1 base of the junction unmatched. CDR3 bases: TGTGCCAGCAGCTGGGACAGGTACCAAGAGACCCAGTACTTC. Protein: CASSWDRYQETQYF.

CDR3 nucleotide sequence: TGTGCCAGCAGCGACGGCAGGGTGGGTCAGCCCCAGCATTTT. It is translated as CASSDGRVGQPQHF. The chain joins TRBV9 to TRBJ1-5; D possibly corresponds to TRBD1 (5 bases). The V gene's germline CDR1 is SGDLS and CDR2 YYNGEE. CDR3 length equals 14 residues. Trimming left V 3 bases short and J 6 bases short, with 13 bases between.

The chain links TRBV2 to TRBJ1-2; perhaps TRBD1 as D (5 bases). Germline assignment: CDR1 SNHLY and CDR2 FYNNEI. This CDR3 comprises 13 residues. Trimming took 8 bases from V and 2 from J, leaving 12 bases between them. The CDR3 DNA is TGTGCCAGCGCATCGGGACTGAACTATGGCTACACCTTC. The encoded protein is CASASGLNYGYTF.

This clone was recorded only once. The CDR3 DNA reads as TGTGCCAGCAGCTCGGCGACAGCCACAGATACGCAGTATTTT. It codes for CASSSATATDTQYF. The chain combines TRBV7-9 with TRBJ2-3, with a possible D match to TRBD1 (5 bases). This CDR3 has 14 residues. The germline V and J ends were trimmed by 4 bases and 2 bases, with 10 bases remaining between them. Germline V gives CDR1 SEHNR, CDR2 FQNEAQ (reference sequence). Based on the CDR3 plus reference TRBV7-9 and TRBJ2-3, the full variable domain is DTGVSQNPRHKITKRGQNVTFRCDPISEHNRLYWYRQTLGQGPEFLTYFQNEAQLEKSRLLSDRFSAERPKGSFSTLEIQRTEQGDSAMYLCASSSATATDTQYFGPGTRLTVL.

The chain has TRBV15 and TRBJ1-2; D gene ambiguous. The germline gives CDR1 LNHNV, CDR2 YYDKDF (reference sequence). The CDR3 runs 16 residues. V gave up 5 bases and J gave up 0 bases, with 16 bases separating them. DNA for the CDR3: TGTGCCACCAGCTTAGAGATGGTAGAAGCTAACTATGGCTACACCTTC. Its protein product is CATSLEMVEANYGYTF.

This rearrangement joins TRBV6-4 to TRBJ2-2; D unclear. V gave up 0 bases and J gave up 8 bases, with 7 bases separating them. This CDR3 is built from 13 residues. Germline V gene lookup returns CDR1 MRHNA and CDR2 SNTAGT. The CDR3 here is CASSDSTQGELFF. CDR3 bases: TGTGCCAGCAGTGACTCAACCCAGGGGGAGCTGTTTTTT.

This chain connects TRBV7-9 to TRBJ2-7; the D is unclear. The V and J ends lost 2 bases and 0 bases respectively, with 14 bases between them. The CDR3 sequence is 16 residues long. The V gene's germline CDR1 is SEHNR and CDR2 FQNEAQ (reference sequence). The CDR3 DNA reads TGTGCCAGCAGCTTAAGAGGTGTCGATAGCTCCTACGAGCAGTACTTC. It translates to CASSLRGVDSSYEQYF.